This T cell receptor (beta chain) was sequenced in a study of blood T cell repertoires in COVID-19. CDR1 is SGHTA and CDR2 is FQGNSA in the germline V gene. Trimming removed 3 bases from V and 5 bases from J, with 16 bases in between. There are 15 residues in the CDR3. The protocol was immunoSEQ multiplex PCR, while the TCRdb copy is restricted to in-frame clones and leaves out a portion. The data contain approximately 180,000 clones, about 83% of them seen just once; the ten biggest clones take up 15% to 20%. The gene calls are TRBV7-2 and TRBJ2-5; D is possibly TRBD1 (5 bases). The clonotype comes from a person aged 70 to 85 with COVID-19, enrolled during active disease. Sequencing input: peripheral blood. The CDR3 DNA reads as TGTGCCAGCAGCTTTGTTGGGCAGGGTGGCGAGACCCAGTACTTC. Translated: CASSFVGQGGETQYF.